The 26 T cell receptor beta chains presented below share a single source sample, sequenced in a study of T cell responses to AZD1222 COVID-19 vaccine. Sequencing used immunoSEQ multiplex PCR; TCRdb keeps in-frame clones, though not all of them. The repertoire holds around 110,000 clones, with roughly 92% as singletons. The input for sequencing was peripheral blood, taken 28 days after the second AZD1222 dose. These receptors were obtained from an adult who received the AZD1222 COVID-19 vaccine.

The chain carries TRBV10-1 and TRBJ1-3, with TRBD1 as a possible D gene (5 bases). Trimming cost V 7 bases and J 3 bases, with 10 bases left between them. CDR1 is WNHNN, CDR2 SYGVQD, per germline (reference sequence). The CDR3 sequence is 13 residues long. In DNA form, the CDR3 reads TGCGCCAGCACCGAACAGGTTGGAAACACCATATATTTT. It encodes CASTEQVGNTIYF.

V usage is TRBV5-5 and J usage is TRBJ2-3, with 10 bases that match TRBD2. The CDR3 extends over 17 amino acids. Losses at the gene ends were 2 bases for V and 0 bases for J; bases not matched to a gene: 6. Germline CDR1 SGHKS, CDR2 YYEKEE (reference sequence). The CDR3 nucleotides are TGTGCCAGCAGCTTTCGCCTAGCGGGAGTCAGCACAGATACGCAGTATTTT. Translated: CASSFRLAGVSTDTQYF.

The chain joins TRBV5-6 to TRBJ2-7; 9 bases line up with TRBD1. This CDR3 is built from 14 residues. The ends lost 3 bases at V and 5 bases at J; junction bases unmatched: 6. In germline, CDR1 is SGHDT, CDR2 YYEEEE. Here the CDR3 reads CASSSGTGSDEQYF. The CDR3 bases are TGTGCCAGCAGCTCCGGGACAGGGTCAGACGAGCAGTACTTC.

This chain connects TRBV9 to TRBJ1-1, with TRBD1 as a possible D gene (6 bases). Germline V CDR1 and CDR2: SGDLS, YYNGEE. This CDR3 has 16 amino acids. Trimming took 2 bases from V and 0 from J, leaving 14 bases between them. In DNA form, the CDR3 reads TGTGCCAGCAGCGTGGGGACATCCACCATGAACACTGAAGCTTTCTTT. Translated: CASSVGTSTMNTEAFF.

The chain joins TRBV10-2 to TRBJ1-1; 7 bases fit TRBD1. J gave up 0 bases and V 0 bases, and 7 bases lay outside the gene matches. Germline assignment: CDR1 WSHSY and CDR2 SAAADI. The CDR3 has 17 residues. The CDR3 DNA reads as TGCGCCAGCAGTGAGTCGAGGGGGCCGTATTTGAACACTGAAGCTTTCTTT. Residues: CASSESRGPYLNTEAFF.

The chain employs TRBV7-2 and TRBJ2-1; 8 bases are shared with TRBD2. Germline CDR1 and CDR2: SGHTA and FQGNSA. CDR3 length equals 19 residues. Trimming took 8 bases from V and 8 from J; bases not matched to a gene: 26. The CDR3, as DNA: TGTGCCAGCGGGGAAGTCATAGGGGGACTAGAGAGGAGGGGCGATGAGCAGTTCTTC. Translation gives CASGEVIGGLERRGDEQFF.

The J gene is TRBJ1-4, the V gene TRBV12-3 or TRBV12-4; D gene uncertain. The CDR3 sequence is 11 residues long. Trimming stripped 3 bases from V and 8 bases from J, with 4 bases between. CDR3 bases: TGTGCCAGCAGTTTTGGGGAAAAACTGTTTTTT. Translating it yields CASSFGEKLFF.

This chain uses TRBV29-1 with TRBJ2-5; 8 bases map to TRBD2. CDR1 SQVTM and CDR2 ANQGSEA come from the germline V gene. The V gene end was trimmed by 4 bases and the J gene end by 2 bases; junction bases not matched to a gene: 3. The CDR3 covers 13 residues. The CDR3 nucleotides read TGCAGCGTTGGATTAGCGGGGCAAGAGACCCAGTACTTC. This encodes CSVGLAGQETQYF.

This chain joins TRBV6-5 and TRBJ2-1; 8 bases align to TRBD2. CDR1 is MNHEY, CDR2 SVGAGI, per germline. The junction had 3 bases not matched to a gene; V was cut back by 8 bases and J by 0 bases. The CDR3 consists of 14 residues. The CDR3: CASQRGSSYNEQFF. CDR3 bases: TGTGCCAGCCAGCGGGGGAGCTCCTACAATGAGCAGTTCTTC.

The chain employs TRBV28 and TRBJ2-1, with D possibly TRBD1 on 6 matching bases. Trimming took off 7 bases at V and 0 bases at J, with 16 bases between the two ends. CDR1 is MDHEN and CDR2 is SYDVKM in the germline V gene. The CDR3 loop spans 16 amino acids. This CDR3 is CASTATGRSSYNEQFF. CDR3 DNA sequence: TGTGCCAGCACAGCGACAGGACGGAGCTCCTACAATGAGCAGTTCTTC.

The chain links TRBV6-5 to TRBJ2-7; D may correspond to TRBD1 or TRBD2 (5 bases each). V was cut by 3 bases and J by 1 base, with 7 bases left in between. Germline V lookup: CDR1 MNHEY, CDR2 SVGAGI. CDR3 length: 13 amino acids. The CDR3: CASSYGGSYEQYF. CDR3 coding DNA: TGTGCCAGCAGTTATGGGGGTTCCTACGAGCAGTACTTC.

The CDR3 is CASRAGGDGNTIYF. The DNA of the CDR3 is TGTGCCAGCAGGGCAGGCGGTGATGGAAACACCATATATTTT. The genes are TRBV2 and TRBJ1-3; D call uncertain. V dropped 6 bases and J dropped 3 bases, with 12 bases sitting between them. Germline assignment: CDR1 SNHLY and CDR2 FYNNEI. The CDR3 loop spans 14 amino acids.

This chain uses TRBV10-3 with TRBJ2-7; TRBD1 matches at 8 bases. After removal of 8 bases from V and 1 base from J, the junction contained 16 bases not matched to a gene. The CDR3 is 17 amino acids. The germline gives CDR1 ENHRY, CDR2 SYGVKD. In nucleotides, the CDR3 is TGTGCCATCGGCGATCCGGACTCCGGGACAGGATCCTACGAGCAGTACTTC. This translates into CAIGDPDSGTGSYEQYF.

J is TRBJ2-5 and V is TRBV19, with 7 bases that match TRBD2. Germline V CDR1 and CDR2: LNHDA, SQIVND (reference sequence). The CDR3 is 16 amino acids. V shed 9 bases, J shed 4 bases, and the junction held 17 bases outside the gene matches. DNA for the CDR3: TGTGCCAGCAATGGGGGTGAGGGGCGGGAGAGAGAGACCCAGTACTTC. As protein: CASNGGEGRERETQYF.

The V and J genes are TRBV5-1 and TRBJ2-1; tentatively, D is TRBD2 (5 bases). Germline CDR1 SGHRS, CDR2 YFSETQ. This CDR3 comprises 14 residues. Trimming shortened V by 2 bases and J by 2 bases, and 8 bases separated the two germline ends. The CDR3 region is CASSLSGTYNEQFF. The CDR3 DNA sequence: TGCGCCAGCAGCTTATCGGGAACCTACAATGAGCAGTTCTTC.

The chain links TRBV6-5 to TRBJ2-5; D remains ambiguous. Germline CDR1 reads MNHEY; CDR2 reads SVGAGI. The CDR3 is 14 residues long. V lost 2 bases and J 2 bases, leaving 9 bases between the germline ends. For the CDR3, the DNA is TGTGCCAGCAGTTACGCCAGCCATCAAGAGACCCAGTACTTC. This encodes CASSYASHQETQYF.

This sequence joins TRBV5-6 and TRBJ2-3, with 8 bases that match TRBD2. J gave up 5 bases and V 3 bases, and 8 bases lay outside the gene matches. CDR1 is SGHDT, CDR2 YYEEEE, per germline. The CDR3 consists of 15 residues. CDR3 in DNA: TGTGCCAGCAGCTCGGGACTAGAGGTCGGAGATACGCAGTATTTT. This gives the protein CASSSGLEVGDTQYF.

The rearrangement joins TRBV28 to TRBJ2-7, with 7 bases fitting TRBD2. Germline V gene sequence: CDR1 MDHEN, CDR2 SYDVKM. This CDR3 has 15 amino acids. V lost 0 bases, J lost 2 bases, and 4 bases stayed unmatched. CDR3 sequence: CASSLWSLAAYEQYF. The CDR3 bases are TGTGCCAGCAGTTTATGGTCTCTAGCGGCCTACGAGCAGTACTTC.

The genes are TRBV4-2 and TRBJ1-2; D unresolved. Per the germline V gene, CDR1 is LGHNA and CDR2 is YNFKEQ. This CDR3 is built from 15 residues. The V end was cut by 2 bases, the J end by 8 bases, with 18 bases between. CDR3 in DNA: TGTGCCAGCAGCCAACCACCTCAGCCCCAGGAGGGCTACACCTTC. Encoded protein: CASSQPPQPQEGYTF.

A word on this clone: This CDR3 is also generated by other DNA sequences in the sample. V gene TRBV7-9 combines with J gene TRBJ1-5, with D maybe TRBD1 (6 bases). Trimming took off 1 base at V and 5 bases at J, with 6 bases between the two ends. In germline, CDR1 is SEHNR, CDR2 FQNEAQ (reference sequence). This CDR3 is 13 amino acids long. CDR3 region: CASSLEGDQPQHF. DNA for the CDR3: TGTGCCAGCAGCTTAGAGGGGGATCAGCCCCAGCATTTT.

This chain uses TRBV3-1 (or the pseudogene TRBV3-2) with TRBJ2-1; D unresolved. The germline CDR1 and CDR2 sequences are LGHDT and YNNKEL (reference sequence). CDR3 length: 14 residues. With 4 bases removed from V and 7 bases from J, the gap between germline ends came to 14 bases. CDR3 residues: CASSPILGPNEQFF. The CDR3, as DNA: TGTGCCAGCAGCCCCATACTTGGGCCTAATGAGCAGTTCTTC.

The CDR3 sequence: CATLGQGNQPQHF. The CDR3 coding sequence is TGCGCCACGTTGGGACAGGGGAATCAGCCCCAGCATTTT. The rearrangement joins TRBV10-2 to TRBJ1-5; 10 nucleotides match TRBD1. Trimming removed 10 bases from V and 4 bases from J; junction bases left unmatched: 4. Germline V lookup: CDR1 WSHSY, CDR2 SAAADI. The CDR3 length is 13 residues.

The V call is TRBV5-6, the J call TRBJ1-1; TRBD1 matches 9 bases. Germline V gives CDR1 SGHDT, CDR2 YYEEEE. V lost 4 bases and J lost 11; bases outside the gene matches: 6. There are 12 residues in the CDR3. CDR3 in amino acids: CASSSLDRGAFF. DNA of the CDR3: TGTGCCAGCAGCAGCCTTGACAGGGGGGCTTTCTTT.

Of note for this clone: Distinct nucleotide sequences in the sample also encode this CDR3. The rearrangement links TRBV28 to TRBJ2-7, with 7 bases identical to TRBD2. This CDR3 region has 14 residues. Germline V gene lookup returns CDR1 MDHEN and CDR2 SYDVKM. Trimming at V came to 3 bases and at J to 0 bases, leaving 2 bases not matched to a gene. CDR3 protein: CASSLGGGSYEQYF. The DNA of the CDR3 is TGTGCCAGCAGTTTGGGGGGGGGCTCCTACGAGCAGTACTTC.

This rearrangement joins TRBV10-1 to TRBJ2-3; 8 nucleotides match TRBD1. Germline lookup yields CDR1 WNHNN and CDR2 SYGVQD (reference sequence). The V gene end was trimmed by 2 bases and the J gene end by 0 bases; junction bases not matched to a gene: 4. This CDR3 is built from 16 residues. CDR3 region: CASSETQGASTDTQYF. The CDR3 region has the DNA TGCGCCAGCAGTGAGACCCAGGGGGCCAGCACAGATACGCAGTATTTT.

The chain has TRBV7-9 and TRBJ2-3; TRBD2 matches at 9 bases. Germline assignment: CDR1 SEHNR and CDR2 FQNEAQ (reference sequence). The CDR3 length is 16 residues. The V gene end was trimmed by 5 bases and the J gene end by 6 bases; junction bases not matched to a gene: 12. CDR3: CASSPTEGGRDDTQYF. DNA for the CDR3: TGTGCCAGCAGCCCGACCGAAGGCGGGAGGGATGATACGCAGTATTTT.